This TCR beta chain was retrieved from a study of T cell responses to AZD1222 COVID-19 vaccine. A remark on this clone: The target antigen is unknown.

Using immunoSEQ multiplex PCR, the repertoire was profiled, and TCRdb retains in-frame clones only, with some absent. The sample has about 150,000 clones, about 93% seen once. Findings and caveats of the study: In a largely white British group with more females than males, clonal diversity was possibly underestimated.

The CDR3 extends over 14 amino acids. V was pared by 2 bases and J by 7 bases, with 6 bases of the junction left unmatched. CDR1 and CDR2 (germline): MNHEY, SVGAGI. This specimen consisted of peripheral blood, obtained on day 0 of AZD1222 vaccination. The receptor was isolated from an adult in good health. V and J are TRBV6-5 and TRBJ2-5; 8 positions agree with TRBD2. The CDR3 nucleotides are TGTGCCAGCAGTTACGATTACGGGAGGGGGACCCAGTACTTC. This sequence encodes CASSYDYGRGTQYF.